The 15 T cell receptor beta chains in this list originate from one sample, sequenced in a study of blood T cell repertoires in COVID-19. Profiling relied on immunoSEQ multiplex PCR, and the TCRdb table lists in-frame clones only, not all of them. The table includes roughly 190,000 clones, around 83% detected once. The source material was peripheral blood. These receptors were taken from an elderly woman in a cohort sampled during active or convalescent COVID-19.

This clone was observed a single time. This chain joins TRBV7-8 and TRBJ2-2, with D possibly matching TRBD2 (5 bases). Trimming shortened V by 4 bases and J by 1 base, and 7 bases separated the two germline ends. CDR1 SGHVS and CDR2 FQNEAQ come from the germline V gene. This CDR3 spans 14 amino acids. Here the CDR3 DNA reads TGTGCCAGCAGCTGGGGAGTGAACACCGGGGAGCTGTTTTTT. Residues: CASSWGVNTGELFF.

The chain has TRBV3-1 (or the pseudogene TRBV3-2) and TRBJ1-5; D possibly corresponds to TRBD1 (5 bases). Germline assignment: CDR1 LGHDT and CDR2 YNNKEL (reference sequence). With 6 bases removed from V and 1 base from J, the gap between germline ends came to 13 bases. This CDR3 comprises 15 residues. The CDR3 coding sequence is TGTGCCAGCAGTCGGGCGGGGGGGAGCAATCAGCCCCAGCATTTT. Translating gives CASSRAGGSNQPQHF.

The chain has TRBV7-9 and TRBJ1-5; D is undetermined. This CDR3 spans 15 amino acids. CDR1 is SEHNR and CDR2 is FQNEAQ in the germline V gene (reference sequence). The V and J ends lost 5 bases and 0 bases respectively, with 11 bases between them. CDR3 sequence (DNA): TGTGCCAGCAGCCTTGGGCACTCTAGCAATCAGCCCCAGCATTTT. It codes for CASSLGHSSNQPQHF. The entire variable domain, with the rest obtained from reference TRBV7-9 and TRBJ1-5, is as follows: DTGVSQNPRHKITKRGQNVTFRCDPISEHNRLYWYRQTLGQGPEFLTYFQNEAQLEKSRLLSDRFSAERPKGSFSTLEIQRTEQGDSAMYLCASSLGHSSNQPQHFGDGTRLSIL.

The chain recombines TRBV28 with TRBJ2-4; TRBD1 matches at 8 bases. Trimming took 0 bases from V and 0 from J; bases not matched to a gene: 7. This CDR3 has 18 residues. In germline, CDR1 is MDHEN, CDR2 SYDVKM. The DNA of the CDR3 is TGTGCCAGCAGTTTATGGCGAACAGGGGGGCTAGCCAAAAACATTCAGTACTTC. Translation: CASSLWRTGGLAKNIQYF. Full variable domain (rest looked up from reference TRBV28 and TRBJ2-4): DVKVTQSSRYLVKRTGEKVFLECVQDMDHENMFWYRQDPGLGLRLIYFSYDVKMKEKGDIPEGYSVSREKKERFSLILESASTNQTSMYLCASSLWRTGGLAKNIQYFGAGTRLSVL.

The chain joins TRBV11-2 to TRBJ1-1; 9 bases are shared with TRBD1. The CDR3 contains 13 residues. J was trimmed by 7 bases and V by 3 bases; bases with no gene match: 3. CDR1 is SGHAT and CDR2 is FQNNGV in the germline V gene. The CDR3 here is CASSFGTGSEAFF. CDR3 coding DNA: TGTGCCAGCAGCTTCGGGACAGGGAGTGAAGCTTTCTTT.

This chain joins TRBV10-3 and TRBJ2-1, with 7 bases matching TRBD2. The germline V gene encodes CDR1 ENHRY and CDR2 SYGVKD. CDR3 length: 14 residues. After removal of 7 bases from V and 9 bases from J, the junction contained 12 bases not matched to a gene. The CDR3 reads CAITLGEGSTEQFF. In DNA form, the CDR3 reads TGTGCCATCACTCTGGGGGAGGGGTCGACTGAGCAGTTCTTC.

The rearrangement uses TRBV5-3 and TRBJ1-2, with D uncertain. TRBV5-3 is sorted into the ORF group, with uncertain function. The CDR3 totals 13 residues. Trimming pared 8 bases from V and 3 bases from J, leaving 14 bases between. The CDR3 region is CARLKLTYYGYTF. For the CDR3, the DNA is TGTGCCAGGCTTAAGCTGACATACTATGGCTACACCTTC.

The V call is TRBV7-9, the J call TRBJ2-5, with 8 nucleotides matching TRBD2. J lost 3 bases, V lost 3 bases, and 3 bases had no gene match. The CDR3 spans 14 residues. Germline V gene lookup returns CDR1 SEHNR and CDR2 FQNEAQ (reference sequence). In DNA form, the CDR3 reads TGTGCCAGCAGCTTTAGCGGGACTAAAGAGACCCAGTACTTC. It is translated as CASSFSGTKETQYF.

The V call is TRBV5-1, the J call TRBJ1-4; possibly TRBD1 for D (6 bases). Looked up from germline, CDR1 is SGHRS and CDR2 is YFSETQ. Trimming removed 7 bases from V and 8 bases from J, with 15 bases in between. This CDR3 is 13 amino acids long. CDR3 DNA: TGCGCCAGCGGGATCGCTACAGGGGAAAAACTGTTTTTT. As protein: CASGIATGEKLFF.

The chain carries TRBV6-5 and TRBJ1-1, with TRBD1 identical over 7 bases. From germline, CDR1 is MNHEY and CDR2 SVGAGI. This CDR3 is 15 amino acids long. The V and J ends lost 5 bases and 4 bases, in that order; junction bases with no gene match: 10. CDR3 amino acids: CASSQIAGTVTEAFF. The CDR3 nucleotides read TGTGCCAGCAGTCAAATCGCCGGGACAGTCACTGAAGCTTTCTTT.

This chain connects TRBV5-1 to TRBJ2-5; TRBD2 matches 15 bases. The CDR3 consists of 15 residues. V shed 7 bases and J 5 bases; nucleotides not matched to a gene: 6. Germline V lookup: CDR1 SGHRS, CDR2 YFSETQ. CDR3 bases: TGCGCCAGCGGGACTAGCGGGGGGAGGACGGAGACCCAGTACTTC. Translating it yields CASGTSGGRTETQYF.

The chain is built from TRBV5-4 and TRBJ1-1; tentatively, D is TRBD1 (6 bases). Between the trimmed V and J ends, which lost 6 bases and 6 bases, there was a span of 18 bases. The CDR3 runs to 14 residues. Germline values: CDR1 SGHNT, CDR2 YYREEE (reference sequence). CDR3 coding DNA: TGTGCCAGCACTTCTCGGGCAGGGGCGGCTGAAGCTTTCTTT. This codes for CASTSRAGAAEAFF.

The CDR3 region has the DNA TGTGCTAGTGGTTTGGGGACAGGGGGCGGCCAGCCCCAGCATTTT. Its protein product is CASGLGTGGGQPQHF. The chain is built from TRBV12-5 and TRBJ1-5, with TRBD1 matching over 11 bases. V shed 1 base, J shed 7 bases, and the junction held 3 bases outside the gene matches. Germline-derived CDR1 and CDR2 are LGHNT and FRNRAP. The CDR3 length is 15 residues.

The chain carries TRBV5-4 and TRBJ2-7; TRBD2 matches 10 bases. J was trimmed by 1 base and V by 2 bases; bases with no gene match: 0. Germline V gives CDR1 SGHNT, CDR2 YYREEE (reference sequence). The CDR3 is 14 amino acids. The CDR3 nucleotides read TGTGCCAGCAGCTTAGCGGGGGGGTCCTACGAGCAGTACGTC. Translation: CASSLAGGSYEQYV.

The V and J genes are TRBV20-1 and TRBJ2-7, with D possibly TRBD1 on 6 matching bases. V gave up 3 bases and J gave up 4 bases, with 13 bases separating them. Germline CDR1 and CDR2: DFQATT and SNEGSKA (reference sequence). This CDR3 has 13 residues. Here the CDR3 reads CSASRGTYYEQYF. The CDR3 DNA reads TGCAGTGCTAGTAGGGGGACCTATTACGAGCAGTACTTC.